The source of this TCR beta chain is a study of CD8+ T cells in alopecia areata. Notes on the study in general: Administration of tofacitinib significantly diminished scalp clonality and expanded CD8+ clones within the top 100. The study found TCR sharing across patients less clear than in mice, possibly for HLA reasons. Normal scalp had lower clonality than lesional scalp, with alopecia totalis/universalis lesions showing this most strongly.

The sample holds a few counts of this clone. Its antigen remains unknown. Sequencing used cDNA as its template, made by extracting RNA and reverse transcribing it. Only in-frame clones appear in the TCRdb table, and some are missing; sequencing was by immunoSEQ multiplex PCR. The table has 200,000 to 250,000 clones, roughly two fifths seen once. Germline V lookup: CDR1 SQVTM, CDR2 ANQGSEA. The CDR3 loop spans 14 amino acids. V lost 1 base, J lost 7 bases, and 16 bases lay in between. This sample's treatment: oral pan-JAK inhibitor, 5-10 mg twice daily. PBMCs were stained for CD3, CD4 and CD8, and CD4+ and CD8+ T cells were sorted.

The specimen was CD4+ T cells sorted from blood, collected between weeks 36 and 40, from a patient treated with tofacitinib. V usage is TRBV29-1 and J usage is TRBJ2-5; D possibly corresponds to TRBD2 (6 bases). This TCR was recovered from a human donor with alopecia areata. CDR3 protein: CSVEGRVAEGTQYF. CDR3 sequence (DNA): TGCAGCGTTGAAGGGAGGGTCGCCGAAGGGACCCAGTACTTC. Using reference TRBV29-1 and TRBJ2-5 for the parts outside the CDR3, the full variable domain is SAVISQKPSRDICQRGTSLTIQCQVDSQVTMMFWYRQQPGQSLTLIATANQGSEATYESGFVIDKFPISRPNLTFSTLTVSNMSPEDSSIYLCSVEGRVAEGTQYFGPGTRLLVL.